The subject of this entry is one T cell receptor beta chain. Its antigen remains unknown. This entry comes from a study of cytomegalovirus exposure and HLA in healthy donors. Primers for the PCR totalled 60 Vbeta and 13 Jbeta. The repertoire was sequenced with immunoSEQ multiplex PCR; TCRdb's copy has only in-frame clones and lacks some. The table includes approximately 88,000 clones, around 82% detected once. Germline assignment: CDR1 SGHRS and CDR2 YFSETQ. The CDR3 spans 17 residues. J was trimmed by 0 bases and V by 0 bases; bases with no gene match: 3. Study findings and constraints: Upon later analysis, HLA-associated TCR beta chains proved more clonally expanded than other, equally common chains. Reported results showed that the classifier diagnosed cytomegalovirus status with high specificity and sensitivity.

The sample was PBMCs. The genes are TRBV5-1 and TRBJ2-6, with 7 bases fitting TRBD1. The source is a man in his late teens or twenties in good health and CMV-seronegative. CDR3 nucleotides: TGCGCCAGCAGCTTGGCCGGGACAGCCTCTGGGGCCAACGTCCTGACTTTC. The encoded protein is CASSLAGTASGANVLTF.